In its sample, the clone carrying this TCR beta chain was seen many times. Its antigen is not known. The data are from a study of T cells in Graves' hyperthyroidism and ophthalmopathy. Amplified regions were TCR beta CDR3 sequences from RNA transcripts. First-round RT-PCR with HTBI primers amplified the TCR CDR3 region. In TCRdb, the multiplex PCR reads were re-called with MiXCR into one record per CDR3 protein. This sample carries hundreds of thousands of distinct CDR3 sequences, 14% of them seen once, and the ten largest clones take more than 4.5%. V was cut by 5 bases and J by 7 bases, with 9 bases left in between. CDR3 size: 12 residues. Germline assignment: CDR1 SGHAT and CDR2 FQNNGV. Patients having uncontrolled infection, another autoimmune disease, pregnancy or lactation were not included. Overall study results and limits: Most expanded thyroid clonotypes above 0.001 also appeared in blood.

The sequence was obtained from a woman younger than 45 with Graves' hyperthyroidism that later progressed to Graves' ophthalmopathy. Sequencing input: blood. The rearrangement links TRBV11-2 to TRBJ2-1; D is uncertain. CDR3 coding DNA: TGTGCCAGCAGCACGGTTGGAAATGAGCAGTTCTTC. Translated, it gives CASSTVGNEQFF.